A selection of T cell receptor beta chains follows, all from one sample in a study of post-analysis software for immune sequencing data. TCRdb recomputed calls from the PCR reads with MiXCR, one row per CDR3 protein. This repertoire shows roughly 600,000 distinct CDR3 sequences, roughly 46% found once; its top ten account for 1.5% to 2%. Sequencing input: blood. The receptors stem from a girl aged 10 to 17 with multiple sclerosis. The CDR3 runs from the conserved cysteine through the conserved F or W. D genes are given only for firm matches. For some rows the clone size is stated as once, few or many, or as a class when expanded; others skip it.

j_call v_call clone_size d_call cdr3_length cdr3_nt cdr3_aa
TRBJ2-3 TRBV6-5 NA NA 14 TGTGCCAGCAGCTTAGGTTGGTTCACAGATACGCAGTATTTT CASSLGWFTDTQYF
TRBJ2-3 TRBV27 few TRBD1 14 TGTGCCAGCAGGGACAGGGGGCGGGGAGATACGCAGTATTTT CASRDRGRGDTQYF
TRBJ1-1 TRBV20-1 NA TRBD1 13 TGCAGTGCTAGTCCCGGGACAGTCACTGAAGCTTTCTTT CSASPGTVTEAFF
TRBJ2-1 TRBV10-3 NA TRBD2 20 TGTGCCATCAGTGAGTCGATTAGGAAAAGACTAGCGGGAGGTAAAAATGAGCAGTTCTTC CAISESIRKRLAGGKNEQFF
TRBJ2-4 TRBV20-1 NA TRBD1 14 TGCAGTGTTAGGACAGGGGAAGCCAAAAACATTCAGTACTTC CSVRTGEAKNIQYF
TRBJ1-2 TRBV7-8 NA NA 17 TGTGCCAGCAGCTTAGAAAAGGGGTCCATCCAATACGTGGGCTACACCTTC CASSLEKGSIQYVGYTF
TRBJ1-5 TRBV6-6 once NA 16 TGTGCCAGCAGCCCCTCCTCAGGGGATTGGAATCAGCCCCAGCATTTT CASSPSSGDWNQPQHF
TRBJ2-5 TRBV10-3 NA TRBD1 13 TGTGCCATCAGCCTGGACAGGGAAGAGACCCAGTACTTC CAISLDREETQYF
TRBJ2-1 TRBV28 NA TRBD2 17 TGTGCCAGTGAAGGGGGCTTAGCGGGAGGGCCGGGAAATGAGCAGTTCTTC CASEGGLAGGPGNEQFF
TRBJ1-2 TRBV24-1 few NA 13 TGTGCCACCATGGCTGGGACGGCCTATGGCTACACCTTC CATMAGTAYGYTF
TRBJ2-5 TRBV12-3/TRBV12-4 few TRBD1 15 TGTGCCAGCAGCCCCGAGGGGGCTCTATTTGAGACCCAGTACTTC CASSPEGALFETQYF
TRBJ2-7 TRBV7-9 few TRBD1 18 TGTGCCAGCAGCCCGCCTGTGGGGTGGGGACAGCTCTCCTACGAGCAGTACTTC CASSPPVGWGQLSYEQYF
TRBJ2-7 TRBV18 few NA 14 TGTGCCAGCTCCTCGGGGCCAGGGATCAACGAGCAGTACTTC CASSSGPGINEQYF
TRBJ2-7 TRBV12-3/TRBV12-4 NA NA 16 TGTGCCAGCAGCCCACATGGAGGGTTTACGGCCTACGAGCAGTACTTC CASSPHGGFTAYEQYF
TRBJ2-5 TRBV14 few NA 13 TGTGCCAGCAGCCCCACAGGAGCAGGGACCCAGTACTTC CASSPTGAGTQYF
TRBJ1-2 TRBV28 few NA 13 TGTGCCAGCAGTTCCGGGACACCGAATGGCTACACCTTC CASSSGTPNGYTF
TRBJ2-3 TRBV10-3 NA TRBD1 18 TGTGCCATCAGTGAAGAAGGGGGACAGGGGCTAGGGACAGATACGCAGTATTTT CAISEEGGQGLGTDTQYF
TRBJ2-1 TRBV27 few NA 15 TGTGCCAGCAGTTTATCCAGGACCGTCTGGAGAGAGCAGTTCTTC CASSLSRTVWREQFF
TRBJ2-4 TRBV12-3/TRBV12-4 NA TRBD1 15 TGTGCCAGCAGTTGGGCGGGACAGGGCAGAAACATTCAGTACTTC CASSWAGQGRNIQYF
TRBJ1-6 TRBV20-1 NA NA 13 TGCAGTGCTAGACAGGGAATTGGATCACCCCTCCACTTT CSARQGIGSPLHF
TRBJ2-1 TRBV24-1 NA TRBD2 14 TGTGCCACCAGTGATCGGGGGGCCTACAATGAGCAGTTCTTC CATSDRGAYNEQFF
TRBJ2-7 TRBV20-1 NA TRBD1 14 TGCAGTGCTAGAGACGACAGGGGTGTCTACGAGCAGTACTTC CSARDDRGVYEQYF
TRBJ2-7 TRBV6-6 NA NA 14 TGTGCCAGCAGTTACGGGCAGGCTGCCTACGAGCAGTACTTC CASSYGQAAYEQYF
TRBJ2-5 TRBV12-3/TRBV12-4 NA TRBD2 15 TGTGCCAGCAGTTCAGGAGCGGGAGCCTGGGAGACCCAGTACTTC CASSSGAGAWETQYF
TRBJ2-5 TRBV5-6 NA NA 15 TGTGCCAGCAGCGTCCGGGGGTTAGCTACGGAGACCCAGTACTTC CASSVRGLATETQYF
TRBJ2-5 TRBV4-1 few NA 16 TGCGCCAGCAGTGAAAACGGGGCAGTGGTGTCAGAGACCCAGTACTTC CASSENGAVVSETQYF
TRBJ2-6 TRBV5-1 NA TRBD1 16 TGCGCCAGCAGTTCGGGACAGGACTCTGGGGCCAACGTCCTGACTTTC CASSSGQDSGANVLTF
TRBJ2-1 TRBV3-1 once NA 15 TGTGCCAGCAGCCAAGAAGCCGGGATGGACAATGAGCAGTTCTTC CASSQEAGMDNEQFF